There are many counts of the clone carrying this T cell receptor beta chain. Antigen: not known. TCRdb ran MiXCR on the RT-PCR reads and lists one entry per CDR3 protein. Among 400,000 to 650,000 distinct CDR3 sequences listed, roughly 7.6% were seen once. Trimming removed 1 base from V and 3 bases from J, with 10 bases in between. Germline lookup yields CDR1 LGHDT and CDR2 YNNKEL (reference sequence). This CDR3 region has 14 residues. These data belong to a study of response to subunit inactivated influenza vaccine. General study results and limits: Authors suggested few new T cells are recruited by each seasonal influenza vaccination.

The sequenced sample was PBMCs from blood, obtained about 23 months after vaccination. The source is a man aged 45-69 years who received an inactivated influenza vaccine. The chain employs TRBV3-1 and TRBJ2-7; no clear D gene. The CDR3 DNA reads as TGTGCCAGCAGCCAAGTGGCAGGAATCTACGAGCAGTACTTC. Encoded protein: CASSQVAGIYEQYF.